Listed below are T cell receptor beta chains from one sample, sequenced in a study of shared clonotypes between healthy human individuals. Sequencing used immunoSEQ multiplex PCR; TCRdb keeps in-frame clones, though not all of them. The sample holds approximately 2.5 million clones, over 85% seen once. The specimen sequenced was naive CD4+ T cells from PBMCs. The receptors derive from a man younger than 35 in good health. Some clones in this sample may be carry-over from other donors' samples. Each CDR3 is given with its conserved first and last residue. D genes are given only for firm matches. Part of the rows lack a size; the others show once, few, many or a class for expanded clones.

size,V,D,J,CDR3,DNA
.,TRBV5-1,TRBD2,TRBJ2-2,CASSFIAGVSGELFF,TGCGCCAGCAGCTTTATAGCGGGAGTAAGCGGGGAGCTGTTTTTT
.,TRBV6-5,.,TRBJ1-3,CASRPGGGNTIYF,TGTGCCAGCAGGCCCGGCGGGGGAAACACCATATATTTT
.,TRBV28,.,TRBJ2-7,CASSSEDEQYF,TGTGCCAGCAGTTCCGAGGACGAGCAGTACTTC
.,TRBV7-2,.,TRBJ2-1,CASPHGSSYNEQFF,TGTGCCAGCCCCCACGGGAGTAGCTACAATGAGCAGTTCTTC
.,TRBV5-4,.,TRBJ2-7,CASSSAGNSYEQYF,TGTGCCAGCAGCTCAGCAGGGAACTCCTACGAGCAGTACTTC
.,TRBV5-4,TRBD1,TRBJ1-4,CASTLRTGGGNEKLFF,TGTGCCAGCACCTTACGGACAGGGGGCGGGAATGAAAAACTGTTTTTT
.,TRBV10-3,.,TRBJ1-2,CAISEWGVGTDGYTF,TGTGCCATCAGTGAGTGGGGAGTAGGGACCGATGGCTACACCTTC
.,TRBV15,.,TRBJ2-1,CATSYEPPGSYNEQFF,TGTGCCACCAGCTATGAACCCCCAGGCTCCTACAATGAGCAGTTCTTC
.,TRBV7-9,TRBD2,TRBJ2-3,CASSLARGLAPDTQYF,TGTGCCAGCAGCTTAGCTAGGGGACTAGCGCCAGATACGCAGTATTTT
.,TRBV28,.,TRBJ1-6,CASSLKLSLHF,TGTGCCAGCAGTTTGAAGTTGTCCCTCCACTTT
.,TRBV15,.,TRBJ1-5,CATSRGPGLNQPQHF,TGTGCCACCAGCAGAGGTCCGGGACTTAATCAGCCCCAGCATTTT
once,TRBV7-2,.,TRBJ2-2,CASSVGRAGELFF,TGTGCCAGCAGCGTAGGGCGGGCCGGGGAGCTGTTTTTT
.,TRBV5-1,.,TRBJ2-1,CASSLGTYNEQFF,TGCGCCAGCAGCTTGGGTACCTACAATGAGCAGTTCTTC